These 10 T cell receptor beta chains originate from one sample sequenced in a study of cytomegalovirus exposure and HLA in healthy donors. PCR amplification relied on 60 Vbeta primers (plus 13 Jbeta primers). Sequencing was performed with immunoSEQ multiplex PCR; in TCRdb, only in-frame clones are kept and a portion is missing. The sample has tens of thousands of clones, around 80% seen once; the top ten hold 2.5% to 3.5%. The material sequenced was PBMCs. The receptors were sampled from a woman aged 25 to 39 in good health and CMV-seronegative.

V usage is TRBV11-2 and J usage is TRBJ1-3; D is possibly TRBD1 (5 bases). The germline CDR1 and CDR2 sequences are SGHAT and FQNNGV. The CDR3 is 15 residues long. The ends were cut back, 5 bases at V and 0 bases at J, with 11 bases in the middle. CDR3 nucleotide sequence: TGTGCCAGCAGCCCGCTCGACAGCTCTGGAAACACCATATATTTT. Its protein is CASSPLDSSGNTIYF.

V usage is TRBV5-1 and J usage is TRBJ2-2, with 8 bases lining up with TRBD2. After removal of 4 bases from V and 4 bases from J, the junction contained 3 bases not matched to a gene. Germline V gene lookup returns CDR1 SGHRS and CDR2 YFSETQ. The CDR3 is made up of 14 amino acids. CDR3 sequence (DNA): TGCGCCAGCAGCCCGGGGGGGCCCACCGGGGAGCTGTTTTTT. This gives the protein CASSPGGPTGELFF.

The V and J genes are TRBV6-1 and TRBJ2-5, with no clear D. Trimming took off 5 bases at V and 3 bases at J, with 10 bases between the two ends. The germline CDR1 and CDR2 sequences are MNHNS and SASEGT. This CDR3 is built from 13 residues. The CDR3 DNA reads as TGTGCCAGCAGTCAGAGGTGGGAAGAGACCCAGTACTTC. Protein: CASSQRWEETQYF.

This clone was counted a few times. V is TRBV30 and J is TRBJ2-5; D unresolved. This CDR3 comprises 12 residues. Trimming took 0 bases from V and 2 from J, leaving 4 bases between them. Germline CDR1 reads GTSNPN; CDR2 reads SVGIG (reference sequence). In DNA form, the CDR3 reads TGTGCCTGGAGTGTCAATCAAGAGACCCAGTACTTC. It translates to CAWSVNQETQYF.

A note on this clone: One junction end does not reproduce the germline sequence, and a read error may be involved. This sequence joins TRBV6-5 and TRBJ2-7, with D tentatively TRBD2 (5 bases). CDR3 length: 13 amino acids. Germline V gives CDR1 MNHEY, CDR2 SVGAGI. The CDR3, as DNA: TGTGCCGGCAGTTACGGAGGAGATTACGAGCAGTACTTC. The encoded protein is CAGSYGGDYEQYF.

The CDR3 loop is CASSLGFSYNEQFF. The DNA of the CDR3 is TGTGCCAGCAGTTTGGGCTTCTCCTACAATGAGCAGTTCTTC. This rearrangement joins TRBV27 to TRBJ2-1; D is ambiguous. V was pared by 3 bases and J by 0 bases, with 6 bases between. The CDR3 is 14 residues long. Germline V gene sequence: CDR1 MNHEY, CDR2 SMNVEV (reference sequence).

J is TRBJ1-2 and V is TRBV5-6; D remains unclear. This CDR3 spans 13 amino acids. The germline gives CDR1 SGHDT, CDR2 YYEEEE. Deletions cut 4 bases from V and 4 bases from J, with 11 bases between. The CDR3 DNA reads TGTGCCAGCAGCCCTACAGTCCTCTATGGCTACACCTTC. Its translation: CASSPTVLYGYTF.

The V and J genes are TRBV7-9 and TRBJ2-7; 7 nucleotides match TRBD1. The CDR3 covers 13 residues. The V segment lost 4 bases and the J segment 1 base; nucleotides outside the gene matches: 1. CDR1 and CDR2 (germline): SEHNR, FQNEAQ (reference sequence). The CDR3 DNA sequence: TGTGCCAGCAGCTCGGGACAGTCCTACGAGCAGTACTTC. It yields the protein CASSSGQSYEQYF.

The chain joins TRBV7-2 to TRBJ2-4; 9 bases match TRBD1. The germline gives CDR1 SGHTA, CDR2 FQGNSA. With 8 bases clipped from V and 8 bases from J, the junction kept 4 bases outside the gene matches. The CDR3 spans 12 residues. The CDR3 protein is CASSRDRDIQYF. The CDR3 nucleotides read TGTGCCAGCTCCCGGGACAGGGACATTCAGTACTTC.

The chain uses TRBV6-1 and TRBJ1-4, with D possibly matching TRBD1 (6 bases). Germline V gene sequence: CDR1 MNHNS, CDR2 SASEGT. V was pared by 7 bases and J by 8 bases, with 20 bases between. The CDR3 totals 15 residues. The CDR3 loop is CASNRGGAFEEKLFF. The CDR3 DNA reads TGTGCCAGCAACCGCGGGGGGGCGTTCGAGGAAAAACTGTTTTTT.